This T cell receptor beta chain was found in a study of blood T cell repertoires in COVID-19. On the study more broadly: PBMCs, B-cell-depleted T cells, or T cells provided the cDNA or gDNA that made up the material.

The V end was cut by 6 bases, the J end by 0 bases, with 11 bases between. Germline V CDR1 and CDR2: SNHLY, FYNNEI. This CDR3 is 14 amino acids long. The authors' processing: Amplification of reference gene primers provided the estimated nucleated cell counts. Sequencing used immunoSEQ multiplex PCR; TCRdb keeps in-frame clones, though not all of them. V and J calls and clone size follow that table, whereas D and trimming were derived from the DNA. This sample has about 270,000 clones; approximately 90% occur once, and the top ten carry 2% to 3%. The study drew participants aged about 18 to 95 years from 20 to 30 US areas.

Material for sequencing was PBMCs or T cells enriched from blood (not recorded which). This clonotype was obtained from a woman between 18 and 30 years old who had recovered from COVID-19. The chain combines TRBV2 with TRBJ1-1; a possible D gene is TRBD1 (5 bases). The CDR3 DNA reads as TGTGCCAGCAGGTTCAGGGCGATGAACACTGAAGCTTTCTTT. Protein sequence: CASRFRAMNTEAFF. Using reference TRBV2 and TRBJ1-1 for the parts outside the CDR3, the full variable domain is EPEVTQTPSHQVTQMGQEVILRCVPISNHLYFYWYRQILGQKVEFLVSFYNNEISEKSEIFDDQFSVERPDGSNFTLKIRSTKLEDSAMYFCASRFRAMNTEAFFGQGTRLTVV.